This TCR beta chain was identified during a study of CD8 T cells in Susac syndrome. Overall study context: When their blood was taken, the Susac syndrome patients had either not yet had any therapy, were taking corticosteroids, or were taking intravenous immunoglobulin alone. Overall study findings and caveats: Clonal expansion of CD8+ cells in Susac peaked in TEMRA cells (and in active patients).

The germline V gene has CDR1 LNHDA and CDR2 SQIVND (reference sequence). Trimming shortened V by 4 bases and J by 3 bases, and 9 bases separated the two germline ends. The CDR3 is 14 residues long. Turning to this clonotype: Its antigen is undetermined.

RNA amounts of roughly 0.45 to 1 ug underwent reverse transcription with random hexamers. TCR beta CDR3 was amplified by immunoSEQ multiplex PCR. This amplification extended across 54 Vbeta and 13 Jbeta segments. TCRdb redid the calling of the immunoSEQ multiplex PCR reads with MiXCR, one entry per CDR3 protein. The repertoire holds approximately 74,000 distinct CDR3 sequences, nearly 95% seen once, with approximately 1% in the top ten. Isolation of CD8+ and CD4+ T cells was performed negatively, whereas enrichment of TEMRA cells was done by FACS. The sequence was collected from a human donor with Susac syndrome. Sequenced sample: CD8+ T cells from PBMCs. The chain combines TRBV19 with TRBJ2-2; unclear D gene. The CDR3 DNA is TGTGCCAGTAGTAGGGAAGGGCACACCGGGGAGCTGTTTTTT. Translating gives CASSREGHTGELFF. Combining the CDR3 with reference TRBV19 and TRBJ2-2 gives the whole variable domain DGGITQSPKYLFRKEGQNVTLSCEQNLNHDAMYWYRQDPGQGLRLIYYSQIVNDFQKGDIAEGYSVSREKKESFPLTVTSAQKNPTAFYLCASSREGHTGELFFGEGSRLTVL.